This T cell receptor (beta chain) was identified in a study of technical replicates of blood from a handful of donors. Repertoires were generated with immunoSEQ multiplex PCR, while TCRdb's copy carries only in-frame clones and drops some. Among tens of thousands of clones listed, over 85% were seen once. From germline, CDR1 is KGHSH and CDR2 LQKENI. The CDR3 has 16 residues. Trimming at V came to 1 base and at J to 7 bases, leaving 10 bases not matched to a gene. This TCR derives from a human donor in good health. The sequencing sample was made of T cells isolated from PBMCs. This chain connects TRBV18 to TRBJ2-1; 7 nucleotides align to TRBD1. The chain's CDR3 is CASSPRWQGVGNEQFF. The DNA of the CDR3 is TGTGCCAGCTCACCACGGTGGCAGGGGGTAGGGAATGAGCAGTTCTTC.